These 14 T cell receptor beta chains originate from one sample sequenced in a study of T cell changes during pregnancy in multiple sclerosis. Only in-frame clones appear in the TCRdb table, and some are missing; sequencing was by immunoSEQ multiplex PCR. The sample holds around 55,000 clones, 94% seen once. Sample: CD8+ T cells from peripheral blood mononuclear cells, taken in the third trimester of pregnancy. These receptors originate from a female donor with multiple sclerosis, enrolled in a pregnancy study.

This chain joins TRBV4-3 and TRBJ1-2; D is unclear. The CDR3 is made up of 15 amino acids. The germline gives CDR1 LGHNA, CDR2 YSLEER. Between the trimmed V and J ends, which lost 0 bases and 3 bases, there was a span of 11 bases. The CDR3 DNA reads TGCGCCAGCAGCCAAGATATCGGAGGGTACTATGGCTACACCTTC. Translated: CASSQDIGGYYGYTF.

This chain joins TRBV10-1 and TRBJ2-2; the D gene is possibly TRBD2 (5 bases). Deletions cut 8 bases from V and 1 base from J, with 11 bases between. Germline assignment: CDR1 WNHNN and CDR2 SYGVQD (reference sequence). This CDR3 region has 14 residues. The CDR3 sequence is CASQTTLNTGELFF. CDR3 sequence (DNA): TGCGCCAGCCAGACTACCCTGAACACCGGGGAGCTGTTTTTT.

This rearrangement joins TRBV27 to TRBJ2-7; 7 nucleotides line up with TRBD2. The V gene end was trimmed by 1 base and the J gene end by 1 base; junction bases not matched to a gene: 4. The germline V gene encodes CDR1 MNHEY and CDR2 SMNVEV (reference sequence). This CDR3 is built from 15 residues. The CDR3 sequence is CASSLLAGLSYEQYF. CDR3 sequence (DNA): TGTGCCAGCAGTTTATTAGCGGGCCTGTCCTACGAGCAGTACTTC.

The chain uses TRBV19 and TRBJ1-1; 7 bases fit TRBD1. The V gene's germline CDR1 is LNHDA and CDR2 SQIVND (reference sequence). V shed 4 bases and J 0 bases; nucleotides not matched to a gene: 5. The CDR3 has 15 amino acids. This CDR3 reads CASSNWGQLNTEAFF. The CDR3 DNA reads TGTGCCAGTAGTAACTGGGGACAGCTGAACACTGAAGCTTTCTTT.

The chain is built from TRBV11-1 and TRBJ2-3, with 10 bases aligning to TRBD2. V shed 2 bases and J 4 bases; nucleotides not matched to a gene: 3. The germline V gene has CDR1 SGHAT and CDR2 FQDESV (reference sequence). This CDR3 is built from 15 residues. CDR3 residues: CASSLLAGEADTQYF. The CDR3 DNA sequence: TGTGCCAGCAGCTTACTAGCGGGAGAGGCAGATACGCAGTATTTT.

The rearrangement joins TRBV13 to TRBJ2-1; 8 bases are a match to TRBD2. V lost 0 bases and J lost 2; bases outside the gene matches: 6. Per the germline V gene, CDR1 is PRHDT and CDR2 is FYEKMQ (reference sequence). The CDR3 has 17 residues. Here the CDR3 DNA reads TGTGCCAGCAGCTTAGGGCGCGGGACTAGACCCTACAATGAGCAGTTCTTC. It is translated as CASSLGRGTRPYNEQFF.

This clone came up many times. The chain carries TRBV12-5 and TRBJ1-2, with D perhaps matching TRBD1 (6 bases). Germline lookup yields CDR1 LGHNT and CDR2 FRNRAP. Trimming left V 6 bases short and J 8 bases short, with 19 bases between. This CDR3 has 14 amino acids. Written as DNA, the CDR3 is TGTGCTAGTGGACCCGGGGGGCAGGCCCTAGGCTACACCTTC. This gives the protein CASGPGGQALGYTF.

The J gene is TRBJ2-1, the V gene TRBV29-1, with D tentatively TRBD1 (5 bases). V was pared by 3 bases and J by 4 bases, with 7 bases between. The germline V gene encodes CDR1 SQVTM and CDR2 ANQGSEA. This CDR3 is 12 amino acids long. The CDR3 bases are TGCAGCGTTGAGCGGACATACAATGAGCAGTTCTTC. Translating it yields CSVERTYNEQFF.

The gene calls are TRBV27 and TRBJ2-2; TRBD1 matches at 9 bases. The CDR3 consists of 14 residues. The germline V gene encodes CDR1 MNHEY and CDR2 SMNVEV (reference sequence). The V segment lost 10 bases and the J segment 4 bases; nucleotides outside the gene matches: 7. CDR3 DNA sequence: TGTGCCACCAGGGACAGGGTCGTCACCGGGGAGCTGTTTTTT. Translating it yields CATRDRVVTGELFF.

CDR3 amino acids: CASSEIVQGETQYF. The CDR3, as DNA: TGTGCCAGCAGTGAAATCGTACAGGGAGAGACCCAGTACTTC. This chain links TRBV25-1 with TRBJ2-5, with D tentatively TRBD1 (6 bases). The CDR3 consists of 14 residues. The V end lost 2 bases, the J end lost 4 bases, and 11 bases lay between the germline ends. Germline V gene data show CDR1 as MGHDK and CDR2 as SYGVNS.

J is TRBJ2-7 and V is TRBV5-1; D is unclear. The CDR3 consists of 13 residues. V dropped 0 bases and J dropped 3 bases, with 7 bases sitting between them. From germline, CDR1 is SGHRS and CDR2 YFSETQ. The CDR3 DNA follows: TGCGCCAGCAGCTTGGCCGAGGACTACGAGCAGTACTTC. Amino acid sequence: CASSLAEDYEQYF.

The chain couples TRBV11-1 to TRBJ1-2; no definite D call. Germline loops: CDR1 SGHAT, CDR2 FQDESV (reference sequence). The length of the CDR3 is 14 residues. V was clipped by 3 bases and J by 4 bases, with 12 bases between them. CDR3 DNA: TGTGCCAGCAGCTTGCTTGAGACTGGCTATGGCTACACCTTC. Translating gives CASSLLETGYGYTF. The whole variable domain, remainder taken from reference TRBV11-1 and TRBJ1-2, is EAEVAQSPRYKITEKSQAVAFWCDPISGHATLYWYRQILGQGPELLVQFQDESVVDDSQLPKDRFSAERLKGVDSTLKIQPAELGDSAMYLCASSLLETGYGYTFGSGTRLTVV.

This clone was found once. The chain carries TRBV6-4 and TRBJ1-1; tentative D call: TRBD1 (6 bases). This CDR3 is built from 13 residues. Germline lookup yields CDR1 MRHNA and CDR2 SNTAGT. V was shortened by 5 bases and J by 2 bases, with 9 bases between the two germline ends. The CDR3 sequence: CASSTGQNTEAFF. The CDR3 DNA follows: TGTGCCAGCAGTACAGGGCAAAACACTGAAGCTTTCTTT.

The chain couples TRBV5-4 to TRBJ2-7; a weak D match, TRBD1 (5 bases). CDR1 is SGHNT and CDR2 is YYREEE in the germline V gene (reference sequence). CDR3 length: 16 residues. Trimming removed 0 bases at V and 4 bases at J, with 17 bases between. CDR3 bases: TGTGCCAGCAGCTTGGATAGGGGCAGGAACCCTTACGAGCAGTACTTC. Translated, it gives CASSLDRGRNPYEQYF.